The clone carrying this T cell receptor beta chain was detected only once. This entry is derived from a study of blood T cell repertoires in COVID-19. On the study more broadly: T cells, B-cell-depleted T cells, or PBMCs provided the cDNA or gDNA that served as material.

In the original workflow: Estimated nucleated cell counts came from reference gene primer amplification. This table comes from immunoSEQ multiplex PCR, and its TCRdb copy is limited to in-frame clones, with some not included. V and J calls and clone size follow that table, whereas D and trimming were derived from the DNA. The table includes hundreds of thousands of clones, under 90% detected once. Ages ranged from about 18 to 89 years, with residence in 24 US areas. V lost 1 base to trimming and J lost 2 bases, with 12 bases between them. This CDR3 is 16 amino acids long. Per germline, CDR1 LGHNA and CDR2 YNFKEQ.

V and J are TRBV4-2 and TRBJ2-1; D is possibly TRBD2 (6 bases). The TCR comes from a man aged 60 to 75 who had recovered from COVID-19. Sequenced material: PBMCs or T cells enriched from blood (not recorded which). The CDR3 loop is CASSQARDFTYNEQFF. The CDR3 DNA follows: TGTGCCAGCAGCCAAGCCCGGGACTTCACCTACAATGAGCAGTTCTTC.